The T cell receptor (beta chain) described here comes from a study of blood T cell repertoires in COVID-19. Study overall: Acute-phase and convalescent COVID-19 samples originated in the United States, Italy and Spain.

Membership in each cohort depended on participant-reported clinical history. As handled by the study authors: Amplification of reference gene primers was used by the study to estimate nucleated cell counts. TCRdb keeps only in-frame clones here, not all; method: immunoSEQ multiplex PCR. Clone size and V and J calls were adopted from that table, with D and trimming inferred from the DNA. The sample contains 240,000 or so clones, more than 75% of which appear only once. Trimming at V came to 3 bases and at J to 5 bases, leaving 4 bases not matched to a gene. Looked up from germline, CDR1 is SGHNT and CDR2 is YYREEE (reference sequence). CDR3 length equals 15 residues.

This clonotype was obtained from a woman aged 40 to 50 with acute COVID-19. The sample consisted of PBMCs or T cells enriched from blood (not recorded which). This chain uses TRBV5-4 with TRBJ2-5, with 13 nucleotides matching TRBD2. CDR3 residues: CASSWTSGSRETQYF. CDR3 DNA: TGTGCCAGCAGCTGGACTAGCGGGAGTAGGGAGACCCAGTACTTC.